This T cell receptor (beta chain) was sequenced in a study of blood T cell repertoires in COVID-19. Assay: immunoSEQ multiplex PCR; the TCRdb copy retains only in-frame clones and omits some. The table has about 390,000 clones, around 87% seen once. In regard to this clone: Within the sample, other DNA sequences also encode this same CDR3.

The CDR3 contains 14 residues. CDR1 is SGHRS, CDR2 YFSETQ, per germline. V lost 3 bases and J lost 7; bases outside the gene matches: 2. This TCR came from a woman between 45 and 65 years old who had recovered from COVID-19. The rearrangement joins TRBV5-1 to TRBJ1-6, with 9 bases matching TRBD1. Specimen: PBMCs or T cells enriched from blood (not recorded which). In DNA, the CDR3 is TGCGCCAGCAGCTCGGGACAGGGAAATTCACCCCTCCACTTT. This translates into CASSSGQGNSPLHF.